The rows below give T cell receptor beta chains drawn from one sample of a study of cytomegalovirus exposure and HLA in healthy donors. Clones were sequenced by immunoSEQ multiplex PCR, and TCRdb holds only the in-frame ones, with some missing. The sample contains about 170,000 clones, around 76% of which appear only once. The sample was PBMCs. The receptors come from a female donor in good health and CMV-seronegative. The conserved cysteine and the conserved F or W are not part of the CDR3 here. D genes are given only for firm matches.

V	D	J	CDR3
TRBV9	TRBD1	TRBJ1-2	ASSAATGGGYGYT
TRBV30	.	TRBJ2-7	AWGDGSYEQY
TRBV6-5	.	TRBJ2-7	ASSYSLTSGEKY
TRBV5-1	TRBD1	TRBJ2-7	ASSRTGDYEQY
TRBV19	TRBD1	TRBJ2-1	ASQEGSGTGGYNEQF
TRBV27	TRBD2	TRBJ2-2	ASSLWGGQSITGELF
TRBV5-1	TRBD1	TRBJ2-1	ASSLDLGQGEVEQF
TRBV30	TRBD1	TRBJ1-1	AWSVDRGGTEAF
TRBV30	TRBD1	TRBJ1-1	AWSVTNTGGTEAF
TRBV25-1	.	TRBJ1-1	ASSLSGGGAF
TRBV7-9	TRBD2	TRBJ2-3	AGRSGGGGDTQY
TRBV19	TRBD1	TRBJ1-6	ASSSYRGPNSPLH
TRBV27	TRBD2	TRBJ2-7	ASSWAGGSYEQY
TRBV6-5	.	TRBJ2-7	ASSYRYEQY
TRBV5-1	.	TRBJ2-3	ASSTFTGSTDTQY
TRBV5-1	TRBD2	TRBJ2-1	ASSFERGGLNEQF
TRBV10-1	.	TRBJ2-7	ASSEPGHEQY
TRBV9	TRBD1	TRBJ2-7	ASSGTPGTGSHEQY
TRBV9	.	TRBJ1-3	ASSVLRDISGNTIY
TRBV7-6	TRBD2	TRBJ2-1	ASSPGTSGRDEQF
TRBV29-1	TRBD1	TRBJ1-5	SVQTGNQPQH
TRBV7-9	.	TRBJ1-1	ASSLGSHQGQAF
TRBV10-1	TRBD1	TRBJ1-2	ASSESRDRNGYT
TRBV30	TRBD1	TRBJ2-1	AANRDRGISEQF
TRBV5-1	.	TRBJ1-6	ASSIDSPINSPLH
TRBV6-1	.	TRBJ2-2	ATHLVGASGELF
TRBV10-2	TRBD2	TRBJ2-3	ASSSLAGGYKGTDTQY
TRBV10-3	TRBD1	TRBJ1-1	AIRGTEGNTEAF
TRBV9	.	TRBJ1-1	ASSDSPEARGTMNTEAF
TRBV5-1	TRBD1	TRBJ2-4	ASSDPRGLGDIQY
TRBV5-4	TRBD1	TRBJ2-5	ASSLAGTEETQY
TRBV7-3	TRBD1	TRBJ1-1	ASSLGQGAEAF
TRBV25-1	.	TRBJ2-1	ASSGRKRTYNEQF
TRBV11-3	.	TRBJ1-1	ASSLTAGTEAF
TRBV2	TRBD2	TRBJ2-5	ASSGGSGGKETQY
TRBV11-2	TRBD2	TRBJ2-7	ASSLVLAGGQPYEQY